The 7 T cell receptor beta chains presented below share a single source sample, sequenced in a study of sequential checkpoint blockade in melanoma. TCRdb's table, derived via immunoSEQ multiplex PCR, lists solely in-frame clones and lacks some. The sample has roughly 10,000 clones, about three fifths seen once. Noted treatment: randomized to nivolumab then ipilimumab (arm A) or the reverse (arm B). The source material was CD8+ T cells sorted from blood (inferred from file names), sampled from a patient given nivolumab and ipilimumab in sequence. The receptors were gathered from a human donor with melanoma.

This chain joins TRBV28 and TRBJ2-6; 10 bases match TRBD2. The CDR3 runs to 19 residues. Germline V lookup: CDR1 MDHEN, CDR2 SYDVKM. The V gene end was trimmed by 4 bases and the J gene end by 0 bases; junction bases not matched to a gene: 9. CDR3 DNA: TGTGCCAGCAGTTCCGGGGTAGCGGGAGGTCTCTCTGGGGCCAACGTCCTGACTTTC. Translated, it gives CASSSGVAGGLSGANVLTF.

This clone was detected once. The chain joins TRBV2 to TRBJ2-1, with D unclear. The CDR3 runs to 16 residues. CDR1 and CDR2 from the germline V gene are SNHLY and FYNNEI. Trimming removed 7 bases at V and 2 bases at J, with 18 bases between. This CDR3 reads CASNLPLIQAYNEQFF. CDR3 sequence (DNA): TGTGCCAGCAACCTACCCCTGATTCAGGCCTACAATGAGCAGTTCTTC.

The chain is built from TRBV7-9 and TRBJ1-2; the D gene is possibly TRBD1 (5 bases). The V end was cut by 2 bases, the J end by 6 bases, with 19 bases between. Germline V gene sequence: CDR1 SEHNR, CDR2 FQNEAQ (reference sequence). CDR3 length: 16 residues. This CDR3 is CASSLISSRRDDGYTF. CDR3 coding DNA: TGTGCCAGCAGCTTAATCTCTTCCAGGAGGGACGATGGCTACACCTTC.

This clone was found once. CDR3 region: CASSLEGGPSYEQYF. The DNA of the CDR3 is TGTGCCAGCAGCTTAGAAGGAGGGCCGTCCTACGAGCAGTACTTC. The V gene is TRBV7-2, the J gene TRBJ2-7; D perhaps matches TRBD2 (6 bases). CDR1 is SGHTA and CDR2 is FQGNSA in the germline V gene. Trimming pared 1 base from V and 1 base from J, leaving 11 bases between. The CDR3 contains 15 residues.

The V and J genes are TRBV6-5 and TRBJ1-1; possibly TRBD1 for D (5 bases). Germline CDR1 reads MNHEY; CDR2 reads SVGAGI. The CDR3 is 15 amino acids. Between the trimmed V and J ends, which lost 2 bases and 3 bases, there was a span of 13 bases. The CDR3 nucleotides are TGTGCCAGCAGTTACCGTACTCCAGGGTACACTGAAGCTTTCTTT. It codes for CASSYRTPGYTEAFF.

In nucleotides, the CDR3 is TGTGCCAGCAGCACCGGGACAGGGGAGGTCAATGAGCAGTTCTTC. Translating it yields CASSTGTGEVNEQFF. The rearrangement joins TRBV7-2 to TRBJ2-1; 10 nucleotides line up with TRBD1. This CDR3 comprises 15 residues. V lost 5 bases, J lost 6 bases, and 7 bases stayed unmatched. Per germline, CDR1 SGHTA and CDR2 FQGNSA.

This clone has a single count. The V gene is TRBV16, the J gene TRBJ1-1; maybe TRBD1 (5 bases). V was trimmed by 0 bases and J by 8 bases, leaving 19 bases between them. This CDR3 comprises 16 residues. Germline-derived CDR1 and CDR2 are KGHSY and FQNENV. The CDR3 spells CASSQSIPGEDREAFF. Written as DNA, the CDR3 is TGTGCCAGCAGCCAATCGATTCCGGGGGAGGATAGGGAAGCTTTCTTT.